The rows below give T cell receptor beta chains drawn from one sample of a study of control samples from healthy donors and cancer patients. The table came from immunoSEQ multiplex PCR; TCRdb's copy has only in-frame clones and leaves some out. The sample yields about 130,000 clones, approximately 94% seen once. The sample comprised PBMCs. The receptors come from a man between 50 and 59 years old with head and neck cancer. CDR3s include the opening cysteine and the closing phenylalanine or tryptophan. A D gene is named only where the DNA matches it firmly. Clone size, where shown, is once, few, many, or a class for clones that have expanded.

CDR3 protein	CDR3 DNA	V gene	J gene	D gene	clone size
CASTARSGNTIYF	TGTGCCAGTACCGCCCGCTCTGGAAACACCATATATTTT	TRBV19	TRBJ1-3	.	.
CASMSPNTGELFF	TGTGCCAGCATGAGCCCGAACACCGGGGAGCTGTTTTTT	TRBV6-5	TRBJ2-2	.	.
CASSLLNSPLHF	TGTGCCAGCAGCTTACTCAATTCACCCCTCCACTTT	TRBV7-2	TRBJ1-6	.	.
CASSLLGGNTEAFF	TGTGCCAGCAGTTTACTCGGAGGGAACACTGAAGCTTTCTTT	TRBV7-9	TRBJ1-1	.	.
CASSPNRGIGEGTDTQYF	TGTGCCAGCTCACCGAATAGAGGGATTGGTGAAGGCACAGATACGCAGTATTTT	TRBV18	TRBJ2-3	.	.
CASSREGARSNQPQHF	TGTGCCAGTAGCCGGGAGGGGGCTCGGAGCAATCAGCCCCAGCATTTT	TRBV19	TRBJ1-5	TRBD1	once
CARSSGGPYQPQHF	TGTGCCAGAAGCTCGGGGGGGCCCTATCAGCCCCAGCATTTT	TRBV5-3	TRBJ1-5	.	many
CASKPSGTDNYGYTF	TGTGCCAGCAAGCCCTCAGGGACGGACAACTATGGCTACACCTTC	TRBV6-5	TRBJ1-2	.	.
CASSLWGTGGYEQYF	TGTGCCAGCAGCTTATGGGGGACAGGCGGCTACGAGCAGTACTTC	TRBV13	TRBJ2-7	TRBD1	once
CASSLTETQYF	TGTGCCAGCAGCTTAACTGAGACCCAGTACTTC	TRBV7-2	TRBJ2-5	.	.
CASSPRGWADTQYF	TGTGCCAGCAGCCCTAGGGGGTGGGCAGATACGCAGTATTTT	TRBV6-8	TRBJ2-3	.	.
CASSLRGRRLFF	TGTGCCAGCAGTTTACGGGGGCGTCGACTGTTTTTT	TRBV12-3/TRBV12-4	TRBJ1-4	.	.
CASSQEGAGNSPLHF	TGCGCCAGCAGCCAAGAGGGGGCGGGTAATTCACCCCTCCACTTT	TRBV4-3	TRBJ1-6	.	.
CAWSEASGQGGVPDTQYF	TGTGCCTGGAGCGAGGCATCGGGACAGGGGGGGGTCCCAGATACGCAGTATTTT	TRBV30	TRBJ2-3	TRBD1	.
CASSQSGGGTEAFF	TGTGCCAGCAGCCAGTCAGGGGGAGGTACTGAAGCTTTCTTT	TRBV4-2	TRBJ1-1	TRBD1	.
CAPQPWGAGEKLFF	TGTGCCCCTCAACCGTGGGGGGCCGGGGAAAAACTGTTTTTT	TRBV7-9	TRBJ1-4	.	.
CASSLPANTGELFF	TGTGCCAGCAGCTTACCCGCGAACACCGGGGAGCTGTTTTTT	TRBV7-3	TRBJ2-2	.	.
CASSPPIGTGSYEQYF	TGTGCCAGCAGTCCCCCTATCGGGACAGGGTCCTACGAGCAGTACTTC	TRBV28	TRBJ2-7	TRBD1	.
CASTATGVNTEAFF	TGTGCCAGCACCGCGACAGGGGTGAACACTGAAGCTTTCTTT	TRBV5-5	TRBJ1-1	TRBD1	.
CAISDPPDRNYGYTF	TGTGCCATCAGTGACCCTCCCGACAGGAACTATGGCTACACCTTC	TRBV10-3	TRBJ1-2	.	once
CASSHQRGGNTGELFF	TGTGCCAGCAGCCACCAGCGGGGGGGCAACACCGGGGAGCTGTTTTTT	TRBV7-2	TRBJ2-2	TRBD2	.
CASSPPGQIYGYTF	TGTGCCAGTAGCCCTCCGGGACAGATCTATGGCTACACCTTC	TRBV19	TRBJ1-2	TRBD1	few
CASSISDREDYLLNTEAFF	TGTGCCAGTAGTATCTCGGACAGGGAGGATTACCTTCTGAACACTGAAGCTTTCTTT	TRBV19	TRBJ1-1	TRBD1	.
CAIRDRGSSTGELFF	TGTGCCATCAGAGACAGGGGGTCTTCCACCGGGGAGCTGTTTTTT	TRBV10-3	TRBJ2-2	TRBD1	.
CASSKTGNLPYEQYF	TGTGCCAGCAGTAAGACAGGGAACCTTCCCTACGAGCAGTACTTC	TRBV6-5	TRBJ2-7	TRBD1	.
CASSLGLYPSTDTQYF	TGTGCCAGCAGCTTAGGGCTATATCCTAGCACAGATACGCAGTATTTT	TRBV7-3	TRBJ2-3	.	.
CASSDAQGHYGYTF	TGTGCCAGCAGTGATGCACAGGGGCACTATGGCTACACCTTC	TRBV2	TRBJ1-2	TRBD1	.